This is a list of T cell receptor beta chains from one sample in a study of T cell responses to AZD1222 COVID-19 vaccine. The method was immunoSEQ multiplex PCR; TCRdb's version includes in-frame clones alone and lacks a portion of them. The table shows about 140,000 clones, with about 91% occurring only once. Sequencing was performed on peripheral blood, taken 28 days after the second AZD1222 dose. These receptors all stem from an adult who received the AZD1222 COVID-19 vaccine. The CDR3 runs from the conserved cysteine through the conserved F or W. A D gene is named only where the DNA matches it firmly. Size tells how often a clone was seen (once, few, many) or the class of an expanded clone, and some rows leave it out.

v_gene	abundance	d_gene	j_gene	CDR3aa	CDR3nt
TRBV27	-	-	TRBJ2-3	CATQRTDTQYF	TGTGCCACCCAACGCACAGATACGCAGTATTTT
TRBV7-9	-	TRBD2	TRBJ2-2	CASSRVAGELTGELFF	TGTGCCAGCAGCCGCGTCGCGGGAGAGCTTACCGGGGAGCTGTTTTTT
TRBV5-1	few	-	TRBJ1-2	CASSTVQKNGYTF	TGCGCCAGCAGCACCGTCCAGAAGAATGGCTACACCTTC
TRBV7-9	-	TRBD2	TRBJ2-3	CASSSTSGRTSTDTQYF	TGTGCCAGCAGCTCAACTAGCGGGAGGACTAGCACAGATACGCAGTATTTT
TRBV7-9	-	-	TRBJ2-5	CASSLVAETQYF	TGTGCCAGCAGCTTAGTTGCAGAGACCCAGTACTTC
TRBV5-1	few	-	TRBJ2-7	CASRGSLPGRYYEQYF	TGCGCCAGCAGGGGGTCCTTACCGGGCCGATACTACGAGCAGTACTTC
TRBV5-1	-	-	TRBJ1-5	CASSLVPNSNQPQHF	TGCGCCAGCAGCTTGGTTCCAAATAGCAATCAGCCCCAGCATTTT
TRBV4-1	-	TRBD2	TRBJ2-4	CASSQDRWREGAKNIQYF	TGCGCCAGCAGCCAAGACCGGTGGCGGGAGGGCGCCAAAAACATTCAGTACTTC
TRBV18	-	TRBD1	TRBJ1-1	CASSPALPDRDDTEAFF	TGTGCCAGCTCACCTGCTCTACCGGACAGGGACGATACTGAAGCTTTCTTT
TRBV29-1	-	TRBD1	TRBJ2-7	CSVTPTGVGYEQYF	TGCAGCGTGACCCCGACAGGGGTCGGCTACGAGCAGTACTTC
TRBV19	-	-	TRBJ1-2	CASSISEGFNGYTF	TGTGCCAGTAGTATTTCGGAGGGCTTCAATGGCTACACCTTC
TRBV12-5	-	TRBD1	TRBJ1-2	CASGLVQTGWDYGYTF	TGTGCTAGTGGTTTGGTCCAGACAGGGTGGGACTATGGCTACACCTTC
TRBV7-7	-	-	TRBJ2-2	CASSKTGGGTGELFF	TGTGCCAGCAGTAAGACAGGCGGGGGTACCGGGGAGCTGTTTTTT
TRBV14	once	-	TRBJ1-6	CASSHRASESPLHF	TGTGCCAGCAGCCACCGGGCCTCGGAGTCACCCCTCCACTTT
TRBV7-2	-	-	TRBJ1-5	CASGTGPISNQPQHF	TGTGCCAGCGGAACCGGACCGATTAGCAATCAGCCCCAGCATTTT
TRBV6-2/TRBV6-3	-	TRBD2	TRBJ2-1	CASSFRTSGVNEQFF	TGTGCCAGCAGTTTCCGGACTAGCGGGGTAAATGAGCAGTTCTTC